Below, 13 T cell receptor beta chains from the same sample are listed, as sequenced in a study of neurological immune-mediated disorders. TCRdb reprocessed the 5' RACE reads via MiXCR and lists one record per CDR3 protein. The sample lists over 35,000 distinct CDR3 sequences; roughly 4.4% were seen once. Sequenced: PBMCs. These receptors all come from a woman aged 55 to 70 with multiple sclerosis.

This clonotype has just a few counts. J is TRBJ1-6 and V is TRBV7-2; D gene ambiguous. Germline CDR1 reads SGHTA; CDR2 reads FQGNSA. This CDR3 has 14 residues. V dropped 3 bases and J dropped 6 bases, with 9 bases sitting between them. Here the CDR3 reads CASSFSRVNSPLHF. CDR3 nucleotides: TGTGCCAGCAGCTTTAGTAGGGTTAATTCACCCCTCCACTTT.

In regard to this clonotype: A much larger clone differs by one base, so this may be a read error. The genes are TRBV24-1 and TRBJ2-1; 8 positions agree with TRBD2. Trimming cost V 1 base and J 6 bases; bases outside gene matches: 4. The germline V gene has CDR1 KGHDR and CDR2 SFDVKD. This CDR3 has 15 amino acids. The CDR3 sequence is CATSDFGGALNEQFF. The CDR3 bases are TGTGCCACCAGTGATTTCGGGGGGGCCCTCAATGAGCAGTTCTTC.

This clonotype was counted at least ten times. The rearrangement joins TRBV25-1 to TRBJ1-4; a weak D match, TRBD1 (5 bases). Germline CDR1 and CDR2: MGHDK and SYGVNS. The CDR3 totals 15 residues. The V gene lost 1 base and the J gene lost 5 bases, with 11 bases spanning the gap. The CDR3 protein is CASSEFMGENEKLFF. The DNA for the CDR3 is TGTGCCAGCAGTGAATTCATGGGGGAAAATGAAAAACTGTTTTTT.

This clonotype is labeled as medium-sized. CDR3 nucleotides: TGCGCCAGCAGCTTCCTCCGGGGGACAGGGAACACCGGGGAGCTGTTTTTT. Its translation is CASSFLRGTGNTGELFF. The genes are TRBV5-1 and TRBJ2-2; 8 nucleotides agree with TRBD1. With V trimmed by 2 bases and J by 1 base, 7 bases remained unmatched. The CDR3 covers 17 residues. From germline, CDR1 is SGHRS and CDR2 YFSETQ.

The gene calls are TRBV5-1 and TRBJ2-2; D possibly corresponds to TRBD1 (5 bases). Per germline, CDR1 SGHRS and CDR2 YFSETQ. The CDR3 runs to 17 residues. The ends were cut back, 4 bases at V and 0 bases at J, with 16 bases in the middle. Written as DNA, the CDR3 is TGCGCCAGCAGCATCCTACCCCAGGGCGCGAACACCGGGGAGCTGTTTTTT. This encodes CASSILPQGANTGELFF.

The rearrangement links TRBV9 to TRBJ1-3; a weak D match, TRBD1 (6 bases). V was shortened by 3 bases and J by 4 bases, with 23 bases between the two germline ends. The germline V gene has CDR1 SGDLS and CDR2 YYNGEE. This CDR3 spans 18 amino acids. The DNA for the CDR3 is TGTGCCAGCAGCGCGAGAGCCCAGACAGGCTACGTAGGAAACACCATATATTTT. Encoded protein: CASSARAQTGYVGNTIYF.

V gene TRBV20-1 combines with J gene TRBJ1-5, with D perhaps matching TRBD1 (5 bases). Germline V lookup: CDR1 DFQATT, CDR2 SNEGSKA (reference sequence). The CDR3 contains 14 residues. Deletions cut 1 base from V and 6 bases from J, with 13 bases between. Written as DNA, the CDR3 is TGCAGTGCTAGAGCACTCAGGGAGGGTCAGCCCCAGCATTTT. Translation: CSARALREGQPQHF.

This clonotype was detected only a few times. J is TRBJ2-3 and V is TRBV27; D gene uncertain. Germline CDR1 is MNHEY and CDR2 is SMNVEV (reference sequence). Trimming removed 5 bases at V and 1 base at J, with 7 bases between. This CDR3 is built from 13 residues. CDR3 region: CASSPHRTDTQYF. The DNA for the CDR3 is TGTGCCAGCAGTCCACACCGCACAGATACGCAGTATTTT.

This clonotype was counted a few times. This chain joins TRBV3-1 and TRBJ2-1, with D perhaps matching TRBD1 or TRBD2 (6 bases each). Germline V gene lookup returns CDR1 LGHDT and CDR2 YNNKEL (reference sequence). Trimming took 4 bases from V and 9 from J, leaving 19 bases between them. This CDR3 contains 15 residues. CDR3 sequence reads: CASSRGASRGSEQFF. The CDR3 DNA sequence: TGTGCCAGCAGCCGGGGGGCAAGCAGGGGCTCTGAGCAGTTCTTC.

The table lists this clonotype with many counts. The rearrangement uses TRBV7-2 and TRBJ2-1; 14 nucleotides align to TRBD2. The CDR3 is 15 residues long. Germline V gene sequence: CDR1 SGHTA, CDR2 FQGNSA. The V segment lost 4 bases and the J segment 7 bases; nucleotides outside the gene matches: 3. The DNA for the CDR3 is TGTGCCAGCAGCTCGGGACTAGCGGGGGTGAATGAGCAGTTCTTC. It translates to CASSSGLAGVNEQFF.

Many counts were recorded for this clonotype. This rearrangement joins TRBV7-2 to TRBJ1-4; unclear D gene. V was trimmed by 3 bases and J by 2 bases, leaving 7 bases between them. This CDR3 has 14 residues. Germline loops: CDR1 SGHTA, CDR2 FQGNSA. The CDR3: CASSLGGTNEKLFF. The CDR3 DNA follows: TGTGCCAGCAGCTTGGGAGGGACTAATGAAAAACTGTTTTTT.

The genes are TRBV7-9 and TRBJ2-3; D is unresolved. CDR3 length equals 14 residues. In germline, CDR1 is SEHNR, CDR2 FQNEAQ (reference sequence). The V end lost 5 bases, the J end lost 0 bases, and 9 bases lay between the germline ends. This CDR3 reads CASSGRWSTDTQYF. DNA for the CDR3: TGTGCCAGCAGCGGTCGGTGGAGCACAGATACGCAGTATTTT.

This clonotype has a count of ten or more. V and J are TRBV10-2 and TRBJ2-7, with D possibly TRBD2 on 6 matching bases. The CDR3 spans 15 residues. Trimming shortened V by 7 bases and J by 2 bases, and 18 bases separated the two germline ends. Germline CDR1 WSHSY, CDR2 SAAADI. Here the CDR3 DNA reads TGCGCCAGCATACTCGGAATAGCGGAAACCTACGAGCAGTACGTC. Amino acid sequence: CASILGIAETYEQYV.